The source of this T cell receptor beta chain is a study of beta chain features in type 1 diabetes. Expressed TCRB transcripts were sequenced, since all the RNA that had been isolated was reverse transcribed. Produced via immunoSEQ multiplex PCR; TCRdb's table is partial and in-frame only. The table has a few hundred thousand clones, 11% seen once. This clone occurred a few times. There was one heparinised blood draw per donor, averaging roughly 110 mL. CD4+ cells of the naive, central memory, regulatory and stem cell-like memory types were sorted via CD45RO/CCR7/CD25/CD127/CD95/CD27. Post-sort purity exceeded 98% for all sorted populations. The junction had 2 bases not matched to a gene; V was cut back by 1 base and J by 6 bases. The CDR3 is 13 residues long. Germline V gene data show CDR1 as SQVTM and CDR2 as ANQGSEA.

The sequenced sample was naive CD4+ T cells from blood. This TCR derives from a woman aged 25-40 years in good health. This sequence joins TRBV29-1 and TRBJ2-3; 9 bases align to TRBD2. The CDR3 here is CSVEVAGADTQYF. CDR3 DNA sequence: TGCAGCGTTGAAGTAGCGGGAGCTGATACGCAGTATTTT.